A single sample gave rise to the 18 T cell receptor beta chains below, sequenced in a study of T cell repertoires in cytomegalovirus infection. TCRdb called the reads again in MiXCR, with one record for every CDR3 protein. The data contain under 800,000 distinct CDR3 sequences, roughly 26% of them seen just once; the ten biggest clones take up 7.5% to 9%. Sequenced: CD8+ T cells from PBMCs. The receptors derive from a human donor in good health (CMV status not recorded). Some clones in this sample may be carry-over from other donors' samples.

This clonotype was seen a few times. The chain recombines TRBV12-3 or TRBV12-4 with TRBJ2-7; D remains ambiguous. The V and J ends lost 3 bases and 7 bases respectively, with 13 bases between them. The CDR3 sequence is 13 residues long. This CDR3 is CASSLGSLGEQYV. CDR3 nucleotides: TGTGCCAGCAGTTTGGGAAGTCTGGGAGAGCAGTACGTC.

This clonotype was found a few times. The chain is built from TRBV9 and TRBJ2-1; D remains unclear. The germline gives CDR1 SGDLS, CDR2 YYNGEE. With 4 bases removed from V and 8 bases from J, the gap between germline ends came to 10 bases. CDR3 length: 12 amino acids. CDR3 DNA: TGTGCCAGCAGCCCGCTGGTGGATGAGCAGTTCTTC. It is translated as CASSPLVDEQFF. The full variable domain, in which reference TRBV9 and TRBJ2-1 provide the parts outside the CDR3, is DSGVTQTPKHLITATGQRVTLRCSPRSGDLSVYWYQQSLDQGLQFLIQYYNGEERAKGNILERFSAQQFPDLHSELNLSSLELGDSALYFCASSPLVDEQFFGPGTRLTVL.

This chain links TRBV20-1 with TRBJ2-3; 9 bases fit TRBD1. The CDR3 loop spans 14 amino acids. CDR1 is DFQATT and CDR2 is SNEGSKA in the germline V gene (reference sequence). V was pared by 0 bases and J by 4 bases, with 2 bases of the junction left unmatched. CDR3 nucleotides: TGCAGTGCTAGAGATGGACAGGGGCCAGATACGCAGTATTTT. Its protein is CSARDGQGPDTQYF.

In this sample, this clonotype turned up a few times. The gene calls are TRBV6-2 or TRBV6-3 and TRBJ1-5; D is unclear. V lost 1 base and J lost 3, with 13 bases in between. CDR3 length equals 16 residues. Germline CDR1 and CDR2: MNHEY and SVGEGT. The CDR3 reads CASSYFLDGDNQPQHF. The DNA of the CDR3 is TGTGCCAGCAGTTACTTTCTAGATGGAGACAATCAGCCCCAGCATTTT.

This rearrangement joins TRBV29-1 to TRBJ1-1, with D perhaps matching TRBD1 (5 bases). CDR3 length: 15 residues. CDR1 and CDR2 (germline): SQVTM, ANQGSEA. Trimming stripped 2 bases from V and 11 bases from J, with 24 bases between. In DNA, the CDR3 is TGCAGCGTTGAAACTGGGGCGCCACTCGGTGGGAATGCTTTCTTT. Protein product: CSVETGAPLGGNAFF.

This clonotype was recorded a few times. The chain combines TRBV6-5 with TRBJ2-7; no reliable D call. The CDR3 consists of 14 residues. Trimming took 2 bases from V and 7 from J, leaving 15 bases between them. Germline CDR1 is MNHEY and CDR2 is SVGAGI. For the CDR3, the DNA is TGTGCCAGCAGTTACAAGGCACCGGTCTCTGAGCAGTACGTC. Amino acids: CASSYKAPVSEQYV.

This sequence joins TRBV28 and TRBJ2-1, with D unresolved. V was cut by 3 bases and J by 4 bases, with 19 bases left in between. CDR1 MDHEN and CDR2 SYDVKM come from the germline V gene. The length of the CDR3 is 17 residues. The CDR3 bases are TGTGCCAGCAGTTTCAGGACCTCTCGGGCATTGTACAATGAGCAGTTCTTC. It specifies CASSFRTSRALYNEQFF.

The J gene is TRBJ2-1, the V gene TRBV7-9; no clear D. The CDR3 covers 13 residues. Trimming left V 3 bases short and J 8 bases short, with 11 bases between. Germline CDR1 reads SEHNR; CDR2 reads FQNEAQ (reference sequence). CDR3 amino acids: CASSLYLVDEQFF. The CDR3 DNA reads TGTGCCAGCAGCTTGTACCTAGTCGATGAGCAGTTCTTC.

As regards this clonotype: A much larger clone sits a single nucleotide away, making a read error possible. The V call is TRBV19, the J call TRBJ2-3, with 7 nucleotides matching TRBD2. Germline CDR1 reads LNHDA; CDR2 reads SQIVND (reference sequence). There are 15 residues in the CDR3. V shed 6 bases, J shed 3 bases, and the junction held 9 bases outside the gene matches. The CDR3: CASRMMASGTDTQYF. CDR3 coding DNA: TGTGCCAGTAGAATGATGGCTAGCGGTACAGATACGCAGTATTTT.

This chain joins TRBV20-1 and TRBJ2-7; D perhaps matches TRBD1 (6 bases). The V gene lost 6 bases and the J gene lost 4 bases, with 13 bases spanning the gap. CDR3 length: 12 amino acids. Germline V gene lookup returns CDR1 DFQATT and CDR2 SNEGSKA (reference sequence). The CDR3 sequence: CSAPRGRYEQYF. The CDR3, as DNA: TGCAGTGCGCCCAGGGGAAGGTACGAGCAGTACTTC.

The V call is TRBV2, the J call TRBJ2-7; 10 nucleotides match TRBD1. The germline V gene encodes CDR1 SNHLY and CDR2 FYNNEI. After removal of 7 bases from V and 5 bases from J, the junction contained 2 bases not matched to a gene. This CDR3 is 12 amino acids long. CDR3 DNA sequence: TGTGCCAGCACTGGGACAGGGGACGAGCAGTACGTC. This codes for CASTGTGDEQYV.

This clonotype was counted only a few times. The chain uses TRBV20-1 and TRBJ2-3; D is unclear. The germline gives CDR1 DFQATT, CDR2 SNEGSKA (reference sequence). Trimming shortened V by 6 bases and J by 5 bases, and 21 bases separated the two germline ends. CDR3 length: 15 amino acids. CDR3 coding DNA: TGCAGTGCCCTCGAGCCCCCAAGCCCCGGAGATACGCAGTATTTT. Its translation is CSALEPPSPGDTQYF.

This clonotype was detected ten times or more. This chain connects TRBV6-5 to TRBJ2-1; TRBD2 matches at 7 bases. Looked up from germline, CDR1 is MNHEY and CDR2 is SVGAGI. The CDR3 contains 15 residues. Losses at the gene ends were 2 bases for V and 5 bases for J; bases not matched to a gene: 6. In DNA form, the CDR3 reads TGTGCCAGCAGTTACCCCGTGGGGACTAACAATGAGCAGTTCTTC. Translating gives CASSYPVGTNNEQFF.

The rearrangement uses TRBV5-1 and TRBJ2-3, with 13 nucleotides matching TRBD2. The CDR3 has 16 amino acids. Germline V gene lookup returns CDR1 SGHRS and CDR2 YFSETQ. The V segment lost 6 bases and the J segment 5 bases; nucleotides outside the gene matches: 9. DNA for the CDR3: TGCGCCAGCAACTACGGGACTAGCGGGGTGGAAGATACGCAGTATTTT. Translating it yields CASNYGTSGVEDTQYF. The whole variable domain, filled in from reference TRBV5-1 and TRBJ2-3, reads KAGVTQTPRYLIKTRGQQVTLSCSPISGHRSVSWYQQTPGQGLQFLFEYFSETQRNKGNFPGRFSGRQFSNSRSEMNVSTLELGDSALYLCASNYGTSGVEDTQYFGPGTRLTVL.

This clonotype has only a few counts. This rearrangement joins TRBV12-3 or TRBV12-4 to TRBJ2-1, with D maybe TRBD2 (7 bases). This CDR3 is 16 amino acids long. V was cut by 5 bases and J by 8 bases, with 22 bases left in between. The DNA of the CDR3 is TGTGCCAGCAGTACCCGGACTAGGGGGTATGAAGATGAGCAGTTCTTC. It codes for CASSTRTRGYEDEQFF.

This clonotype has a handful of counts. V and J are TRBV6-6 and TRBJ2-7, with a tentative D call TRBD2 (6 bases). V gave up 0 bases and J gave up 5 bases, with 23 bases separating them. Looked up from germline, CDR1 is MNHNY and CDR2 is SVGAGI (reference sequence). The CDR3 is 18 amino acids. CDR3 DNA: TGTGCCAGCAGTTACTCGACTTCTGGGGCAGGGTGGAGGGACGAGCAGTACGTC. Its translation is CASSYSTSGAGWRDEQYV.

This clonotype was seen at least ten times. The V call is TRBV7-9, the J call TRBJ2-2; 12 nucleotides agree with TRBD1. CDR1 SEHNR and CDR2 FQNEAQ come from the germline V gene (reference sequence). The V gene end was trimmed by 5 bases and the J gene end by 6 bases; junction bases not matched to a gene: 7. The CDR3 has 16 amino acids. CDR3 DNA sequence: TGTGCCAGCAGCCCACCGGGACAGGGGGCCGCCGGGGAGCTGTTTTTT. The encoded protein is CASSPPGQGAAGELFF. Looking up the rest from reference TRBV7-9 and TRBJ2-2 gives the full variable domain: DTGVSQNPRHKITKRGQNVTFRCDPISEHNRLYWYRQTLGQGPEFLTYFQNEAQLEKSRLLSDRFSAERPKGSFSTLEIQRTEQGDSAMYLCASSPPGQGAAGELFFGEGSRLTVL.

CDR3 sequence reads: CASSQAPPGGGWNEQFF. The CDR3 nucleotides read TGTGCCAGCAGCCAAGCCCCTCCAGGCGGGGGGTGGAATGAGCAGTTCTTC. J is TRBJ2-1 and V is TRBV3-1, with 8 bases aligning to TRBD2. Germline values: CDR1 LGHDT, CDR2 YNNKEL (reference sequence). The CDR3 is made up of 17 amino acids. V dropped 1 base and J dropped 7; count of bases not matched to a gene: 12.